Listed below are T cell receptor beta chains from one sample, sequenced in a study of shared clonotypes between healthy human individuals. The table came from immunoSEQ multiplex PCR; TCRdb's copy has only in-frame clones and leaves some out. This sample has about 2.4 million clones, with over 85% found just once. The sample taken for sequencing was naive CD4+ T cells sorted from blood. These receptors all come from a man aged 18 to 29 in good health. The CDR3 runs from the conserved cysteine through the conserved F or W. Each record gives: CDR3 protein, CDR3 DNA, clone size, D gene, J gene, V gene. The D gene is left open where the match is weak. Where a row states a size, it is once, few, many or the class of an expanded clone; other rows omit it.

CASSSLVEGGDYGYTF,TGCGCCAGCAGCTCCTTGGTGGAGGGAGGGGACTATGGCTACACCTTC,NA,NA,TRBJ1-2,TRBV5-1
CASSQVQGNNEKLFF,TGCGCCAGCAGCCAAGTTCAGGGGAATAATGAAAAACTGTTTTTT,NA,NA,TRBJ1-4,TRBV4-1
CASSGGPYNEQFF,TGTGCCAGCAGCGGTGGACCTTACAATGAGCAGTTCTTC,NA,NA,TRBJ2-1,TRBV5-6
CASSLAQGANVLTF,TGTGCCAGCAGCTTAGCGCAAGGGGCCAACGTCCTGACTTTC,NA,NA,TRBJ2-6,TRBV7-9
CASSPPGAGNTIYF,TGTGCCAGCTCACCCCCGGGGGCAGGAAACACCATATATTTT,NA,NA,TRBJ1-3,TRBV18
CASSFSSTGGRDEAFF,TGTGCCAGCAGTTTTAGTTCAACAGGGGGCCGCGATGAAGCTTTCTTT,NA,TRBD1,TRBJ1-1,TRBV28
CASSARGENSPLHF,TGTGCCAGCAGTGCTAGGGGGGAAAATTCACCCCTCCACTTT,few,NA,TRBJ1-6,TRBV6-4
CASSSYETTGREQYF,TGCGCCAGCAGCTCGTATGAGACCACGGGGAGGGAGCAGTACTTC,NA,NA,TRBJ2-7,TRBV5-1
CASSKNVAGELFF,TGTGCCAGCAGCAAGAATGTGGCCGGGGAGCTGTTTTTT,NA,NA,TRBJ2-2,TRBV11-2
CASSLDGATNEKLFF,TGCGCCAGCAGCTTGGACGGTGCAACTAATGAAAAACTGTTTTTT,NA,NA,TRBJ1-4,TRBV5-1
CASSLGFSGGHEQFF,TGTGCCAGCAGCTTAGGGTTCTCGGGAGGGCATGAGCAGTTCTTC,NA,TRBD2,TRBJ2-1,TRBV7-6
CASSPQGAGEQYF,TGTGCCAGCAGCCCACAGGGGGCGGGGGAGCAGTACTTC,NA,TRBD1,TRBJ2-7,TRBV2
CASSFERRRGQETQYF,TGTGCCAGCAGCTTTGAGAGAAGGAGAGGGCAAGAGACCCAGTACTTC,NA,NA,TRBJ2-5,TRBV5-8
CASSHGTSHLETQYF,TGTGCCAGCAGCCACGGGACTAGCCATTTAGAGACCCAGTACTTC,NA,TRBD2,TRBJ2-5,TRBV6-5
CAWSVIPQGEQYF,TGTGCCTGGAGTGTAATCCCCCAGGGCGAGCAGTACTTC,NA,NA,TRBJ2-7,TRBV30
CASSESRGFANEKLFF,TGTGCCAGCAGTGAATCGAGGGGATTCGCTAATGAAAAACTGTTTTTT,NA,NA,TRBJ1-4,TRBV25-1
CASSLGGAGEQYF,TGTGCCAGCAGCTTAGGCGGGGCCGGCGAGCAGTACTTC,NA,NA,TRBJ2-7,TRBV11-2
CAISQQGWAEAFF,TGTGCCATCAGTCAACAGGGTTGGGCTGAAGCTTTCTTT,NA,NA,TRBJ1-1,TRBV10-3
CASSIRALTYNEQFF,TGTGCCAGTAGTATACGGGCGTTGACCTACAATGAGCAGTTCTTC,once,NA,TRBJ2-1,TRBV19
CSVTAGTNTEAFF,TGCAGCGTCACCGCAGGAACGAACACTGAAGCTTTCTTT,few,NA,TRBJ1-1,TRBV29-1
CASSLTLKNIQYF,TGTGCCAGCAGCTTAACGCTAAAAAACATTCAGTACTTC,NA,NA,TRBJ2-4,TRBV7-9
CAISDRVFYGYTF,TGTGCCATCTCAGACAGGGTATTCTATGGCTACACCTTC,NA,TRBD1,TRBJ1-2,TRBV7-8
CASSSPTREQYF,TGTGCCAGCTCATCCCCGACCCGCGAGCAGTACTTC,NA,NA,TRBJ2-7,TRBV18
CSAIGQAGLFF,TGCAGTGCTATAGGACAGGCGGGGCTGTTTTTT,NA,TRBD1,TRBJ2-2,TRBV20-1
CASSIGKGISSPLHF,TGTGCCAGTAGTATCGGGAAAGGTATTTCTTCACCCCTCCACTTT,NA,NA,TRBJ1-6,TRBV19
CAWSDWGVGGYTF,TGTGCCTGGAGTGATTGGGGGGTAGGAGGCTACACCTTC,NA,NA,TRBJ1-2,TRBV30
CASSQDIRGGKLFF,TGTGCCAGCAGCCAAGATATCCGCGGGGGAAAACTGTTTTTT,few,NA,TRBJ1-4,TRBV14
CASSLTDGELFF,TGTGCCAGCAGCTTAACAGACGGGGAGCTGTTTTTT,NA,NA,TRBJ2-2,TRBV7-3
CASSQFAGGSYNEQFF,TGCGCCAGCAGCCAATTTGCGGGGGGATCCTACAATGAGCAGTTCTTC,once,TRBD2,TRBJ2-1,TRBV4-1
CATRRQSNSYEQYF,TGTGCCACCAGAAGACAGTCCAACTCCTACGAGCAGTACTTC,NA,NA,TRBJ2-7,TRBV19
CASSVDQGREQYF,TGTGCCAGCAGCGTAGACCAGGGAAGGGAGCAGTACTTC,NA,NA,TRBJ2-7,TRBV9
CASSVDSGTTNEKLFF,TGTGCCAGCAGCGTAGACTCAGGGACCACTAATGAAAAACTGTTTTTT,NA,NA,TRBJ1-4,TRBV9
CPRGDGYTF,TGTCCCAGGGGGGATGGCTACACCTTC,few,TRBD1,TRBJ1-2,TRBV2
CASSYAGLPPDTQYF,TGTGCCAGCAGTTACGCGGGACTCCCTCCCGATACGCAGTATTTT,NA,NA,TRBJ2-3,TRBV6-6
CASSREGPSSGNTIYF,TGCGCCAGCAGCCGAGAAGGGCCTTCCTCTGGAAACACCATATATTTT,NA,NA,TRBJ1-3,TRBV5-1
CASTLIGGVNYGYTF,TGCGCCAGCACCCTAATTGGGGGGGTTAACTATGGCTACACCTTC,NA,NA,TRBJ1-2,TRBV5-1
CASSSSTDTQYF,TGTGCCAGCAGCTCGAGCACAGATACGCAGTATTTT,NA,NA,TRBJ2-3,TRBV5-8
CASSRWLVGGETQYF,TGTGCCAGCAGCAGGTGGCTAGTGGGGGGGGAGACCCAGTACTTC,NA,TRBD2,TRBJ2-5,TRBV7-2
CASSMKETQYF,TGTGCCAGTAGTATGAAAGAGACCCAGTACTTC,NA,NA,TRBJ2-5,TRBV19
CASRNMAFEGNEQYF,TGTGCCAGCAGGAACATGGCATTCGAGGGGAACGAGCAGTACTTC,NA,NA,TRBJ2-7,TRBV7-8
CAISPTGTSGNTIYF,TGTGCCATCAGCCCGACAGGGACCTCTGGAAACACCATATATTTT,NA,TRBD1,TRBJ1-3,TRBV10-3
CSVAQGGPYEQYF,TGCAGCGTTGCGCAGGGTGGCCCCTACGAGCAGTACTTC,NA,NA,TRBJ2-7,TRBV29-1
CASSQDRTNNQPQHF,TGCGCCAGCAGCCAAGACCGGACAAACAATCAGCCCCAGCATTTT,NA,NA,TRBJ1-5,TRBV4-1
CASSAGTLMNTEAFF,TGTGCCAGCAGCGCCGGGACGCTCATGAACACTGAAGCTTTCTTT,NA,NA,TRBJ1-1,TRBV9
CASSTPRVSGTEAFF,TGTGCCAGTAGTACCCCCAGGGTCTCAGGCACTGAAGCTTTCTTT,NA,NA,TRBJ1-1,TRBV19
CASSQEGIGTSISYNEQFF,TGCGCCAGCAGCCAAGAGGGGATTGGTACTTCCATCTCCTACAATGAGCAGTTCTTC,NA,NA,TRBJ2-1,TRBV4-3
CASSISGDSYEQYF,TGTGCCAGTAGTATATCGGGCGACTCCTACGAGCAGTACTTC,NA,NA,TRBJ2-7,TRBV19
CSVTEVQAVDYGYTF,TGCAGCGTAACAGAAGTCCAGGCAGTCGACTATGGCTACACCTTC,NA,NA,TRBJ1-2,TRBV29-1
CASSLAGPQETQYF,TGTGCCAGCAGTTTAGCAGGGCCCCAAGAGACCCAGTACTTC,NA,NA,TRBJ2-5,TRBV28
CASSPSGQGNYNEQFF,TGTGCCAGCAGCCCCTCTGGACAGGGTAACTACAATGAGCAGTTCTTC,NA,TRBD1,TRBJ2-1,TRBV7-2